This T cell receptor (beta chain) stems from a study of cytomegalovirus exposure and HLA in healthy donors. As to this clone: Because the CDR3 is missing its conserved closing phenylalanine or tryptophan, this is likely a read error. The limits of the CDR3 on the DNA are not certain, so only TCRdb's listed CDR3 is given.

Use of 60 Vbeta and 13 Jbeta primers characterized the PCR. Data came from immunoSEQ multiplex PCR; TCRdb stores just in-frame clones and leaves some out. Of tens of thousands of clones listed, over 70% were seen once; the top ten hold 45% to 60%. The germline gives CDR1 SGHDT, CDR2 YYEEEE. Including both end residues, the CDR3 is 13 amino acids long. This rearrangement joins TRBV5-6 to TRBJ1-2; the table assigns TRBD1, which was not confirmed against the DNA. The receptor comes from a man between 50 and 59 years old in good health and CMV-seropositive. The specimen sequenced was PBMCs. CDR3: CASSYGTGSTYPS.